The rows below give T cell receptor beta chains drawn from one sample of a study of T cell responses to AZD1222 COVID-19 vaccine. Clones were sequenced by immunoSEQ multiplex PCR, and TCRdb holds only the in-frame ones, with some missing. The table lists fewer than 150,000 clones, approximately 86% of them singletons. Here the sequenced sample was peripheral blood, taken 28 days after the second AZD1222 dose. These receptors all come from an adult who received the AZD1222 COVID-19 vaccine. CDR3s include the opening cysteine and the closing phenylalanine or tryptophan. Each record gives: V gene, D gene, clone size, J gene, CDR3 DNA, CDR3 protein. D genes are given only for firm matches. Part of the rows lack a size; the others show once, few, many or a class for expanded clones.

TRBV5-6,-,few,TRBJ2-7,TGTGCCAGCAGCTGGGAGACCGCGGGCGAGCAGTACTTC,CASSWETAGEQYF
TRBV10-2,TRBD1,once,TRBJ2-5,TGCGCCAGCAGTGAGCGGGACAGAAAAGAGACCCAGTACTTC,CASSERDRKETQYF
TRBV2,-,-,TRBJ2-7,TGTGCCACCACTGGACAGTCCTACGAGCAGTACTTC,CATTGQSYEQYF
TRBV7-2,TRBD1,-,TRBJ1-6,TGTGCCAGCAGCTTAGGGACAGGGAACAATTCACCCCTCCACTTT,CASSLGTGNNSPLHF
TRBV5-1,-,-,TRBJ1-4,TGCGCCAGCAGCTTGGACATTATCGATGAAAAACTGTTTTTT,CASSLDIIDEKLFF
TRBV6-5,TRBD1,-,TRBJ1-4,TGTGCCAGCAGTTCGGACAGGGTTGAAAAACTGTTTTTT,CASSSDRVEKLFF
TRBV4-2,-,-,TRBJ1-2,TGTGCCAGCAGCCAAGATGTCGATGGCTACACCTTC,CASSQDVDGYTF
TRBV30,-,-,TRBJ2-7,TGTGCCGGCGGGACCTTTCCCTACGAGCAGTACTTC,CAGGTFPYEQYF
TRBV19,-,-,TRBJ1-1,TGTGCCAGTAGAAGCAATGTTCCTGAAGCTTTCTTT,CASRSNVPEAFF
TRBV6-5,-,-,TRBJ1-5,TGTGCCAGCGCGCCGCACAATCAGCCCCAGCATTTT,CASAPHNQPQHF
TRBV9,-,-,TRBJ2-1,TGTGCCAGCAGCCTGGGGTTTCCGGGACTTCGAATCTACAATGAGCAGTTCTTC,CASSLGFPGLRIYNEQFF
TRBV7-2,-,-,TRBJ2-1,TGTGCCAGCAGCTTAATAGGGTTACCGTTCTTC,CASSLIGLPFF
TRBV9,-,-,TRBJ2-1,TGTGCCAGCAGCGTAAGGGTGGGGCCTGATGAGCAGTTCTTC,CASSVRVGPDEQFF
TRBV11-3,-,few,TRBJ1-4,TGTGCCAGCAGCTCCACAGGGCTCAATGAAAAACTGTTTTTT,CASSSTGLNEKLFF
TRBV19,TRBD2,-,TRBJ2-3,TGTGCCAGTAGTACGGGACTAGCGGGACCAAGCACAGATACGCAGTATTTT,CASSTGLAGPSTDTQYF
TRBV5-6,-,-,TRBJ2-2,TGTGCCAGCAGCTCAGATTGGAACACCGGGGAGCTGTTTTTT,CASSSDWNTGELFF
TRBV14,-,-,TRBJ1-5,TGTGCCAGCAGCCGCATTTCCCGGGACGTGCTTTTGGGTAGCAATCAGCCCCAGCATTTT,CASSRISRDVLLGSNQPQHF
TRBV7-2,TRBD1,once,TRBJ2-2,TGTGCCAGCAGCTTACGGCAGGGGGATTTCGGGGAGCTGTTTTTT,CASSLRQGDFGELFF
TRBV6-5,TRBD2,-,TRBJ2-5,TGTGCCAGCAGTTACTCCCCAGCGGGAGGACAAGAGACCCAGTACTTC,CASSYSPAGGQETQYF
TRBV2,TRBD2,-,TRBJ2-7,TGTGCCAGCAGTCTCCAGCGGGGTCACGAGCAGTACTTC,CASSLQRGHEQYF
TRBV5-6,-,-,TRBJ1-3,TGTGCCAGCAGCTTCGAGAGAGGAAACACCATATATTTT,CASSFERGNTIYF
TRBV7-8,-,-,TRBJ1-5,TGTGCCAGCAGCTTAGTATCCGATCAGCCCCAGCATTTT,CASSLVSDQPQHF
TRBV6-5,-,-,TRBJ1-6,TGTGCCAGCAGTTACTCTTCGGGCTCTTCACCCCTCCACTTT,CASSYSSGSSPLHF
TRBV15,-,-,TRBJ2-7,TGTGCCACCAGCACTAGAACAGGGCCGGGGATTTACGAGCAGTACTTC,CATSTRTGPGIYEQYF
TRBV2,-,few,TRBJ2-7,TGTGCCAGCGGCATGACCTACGAGCAGTACTTC,CASGMTYEQYF
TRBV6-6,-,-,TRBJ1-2,TGTGCCAGCAGTTACTCGAGCCAGGGCTATGGCTACACCTTC,CASSYSSQGYGYTF
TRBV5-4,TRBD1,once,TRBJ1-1,TGTGCCAGCAGCCCACAGGGGCCCACTGAAGCTTTCTTT,CASSPQGPTEAFF
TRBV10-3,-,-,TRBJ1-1,TGTGCCATCAGTGATGTGGCAATAAACACTGAAGCTTTCTTT,CAISDVAINTEAFF
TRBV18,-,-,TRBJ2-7,TGTGCCAGCTCACCTGCCGGAAACTACGAGCAGTACTTC,CASSPAGNYEQYF
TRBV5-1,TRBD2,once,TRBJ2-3,TGCGCCAGCAGCTTCCGGACTAGCGGGAGTGAGGGTACGCAGTATTTT,CASSFRTSGSEGTQYF
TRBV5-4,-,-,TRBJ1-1,TGTGCCAGCAGCCACCTGAACACTGAAGCTTTCTTT,CASSHLNTEAFF
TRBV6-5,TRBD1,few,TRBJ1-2,TGTGCCAGCAGGCCGACAGGGGGCTATGGCTACACCTTC,CASRPTGGYGYTF
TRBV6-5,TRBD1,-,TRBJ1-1,TGTGCCAGCAGTCTAGACAGGGCGAACACTGAAGCTTTCTTT,CASSLDRANTEAFF
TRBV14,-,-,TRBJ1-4,TGTGCCAGCAGCCCCCGTATTGGGACAGAAAAACTGTTTTTT,CASSPRIGTEKLFF
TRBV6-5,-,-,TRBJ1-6,TGTGCCAGCAGCCCAATGAGGAATTCACCCCTCCACTTT,CASSPMRNSPLHF
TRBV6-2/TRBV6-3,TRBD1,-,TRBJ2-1,TGTGCCAGCAGTCTACATGGACAGGGCAGTGAGCAGTTCTTC,CASSLHGQGSEQFF
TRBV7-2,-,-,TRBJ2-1,TGTGCCAGCAGCCAGGACTGGGGGGCCTACAATGAGCAGTTCTTC,CASSQDWGAYNEQFF
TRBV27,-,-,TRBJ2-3,TGTGCCAGCAGTTTATCCGGACTAACCACAGATACGCAGTATTTT,CASSLSGLTTDTQYF
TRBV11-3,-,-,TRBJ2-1,TGTGCCAGCCAACGCAGCGGTCCTTCCTACAATGAGCAGTTCTTC,CASQRSGPSYNEQFF
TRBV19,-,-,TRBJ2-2,TGTGCCAGCCGGGGGGCCCTACGAGTCACCGGGGAGCTGTTTTTT,CASRGALRVTGELFF
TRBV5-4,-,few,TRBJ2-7,TGTGCCAGCAGCTCCGGGCAGCGACCCTCCTACGAGCAGTACTTC,CASSSGQRPSYEQYF
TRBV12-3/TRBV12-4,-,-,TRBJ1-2,TGTGCCAGCAGCCTCTGGGGTAGCGGTGGCTACACCTTC,CASSLWGSGGYTF
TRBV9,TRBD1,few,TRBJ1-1,TGTGCCAGCAGCGCCGAGACAGGGGAGGTTGACGGCACTGAAGCTTTCTTT,CASSAETGEVDGTEAFF
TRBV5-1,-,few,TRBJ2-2,TGCGCCAGCAGCTTGGGCAGCACCGGGGAGCTGTTTTTT,CASSLGSTGELFF
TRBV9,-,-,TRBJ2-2,TGTGCCAGCAGCGGGTCCCCATTGTGGGGGCCCACCGGGGAGCTGTTTTTT,CASSGSPLWGPTGELFF
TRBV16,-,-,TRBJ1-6,TGTGCCAGCAGCCATACGACTGTTTTTTATTCACCCCTCCACTTT,CASSHTTVFYSPLHF
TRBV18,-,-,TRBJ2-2,TGTGCCAGCTCACCAGCGGCCAGGATAGCCGGGGAGCTGTTTTTT,CASSPAARIAGELFF
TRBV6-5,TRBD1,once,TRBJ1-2,TGTGCCAGCAGTTACTCGGGAACAGGGGGTAACTATGGCTACACCTTC,CASSYSGTGGNYGYTF
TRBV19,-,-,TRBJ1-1,TGTGCCAGTCGAATGTCCTCTGAGGGTAACACTGAAGCTTTCTTT,CASRMSSEGNTEAFF
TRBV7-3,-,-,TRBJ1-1,TGTGCCAGCAGCGAACGCGGGTACACTGAAGCTTTCTTT,CASSERGYTEAFF
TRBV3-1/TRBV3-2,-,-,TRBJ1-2,TGTGCCAGCAGCCAAGAGGGCAGGGCCTATGGCTACACCTTC,CASSQEGRAYGYTF
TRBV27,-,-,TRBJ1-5,TGTGCCAGCAGTCTCCGAGGCGCCTTCAATCAGCCCCAGCATTTT,CASSLRGAFNQPQHF
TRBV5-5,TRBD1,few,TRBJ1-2,TGTGCCAGCAGCTCCGGGACAGCTAACTATGGCTACACCTTC,CASSSGTANYGYTF
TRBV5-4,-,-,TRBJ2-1,TGTGCCAGCGCGGGAATTAACAATGAGCAGTTCTTC,CASAGINNEQFF
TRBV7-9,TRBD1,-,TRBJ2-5,TGTGCCAGCAAGAGGGACAGAAAACAAGAGACCCAGTACTTC,CASKRDRKQETQYF